Given below is one T cell receptor beta chain in context. V gave up 0 bases and J gave up 5 bases, with 10 bases separating them. This CDR3 has 15 amino acids. CDR1 and CDR2 from the germline V gene are SGHVS and FQNEAQ. This sample was taken from a study of T cells in tumors after PD-1 blockade. As for the study in general: Patients had no prior checkpoint blockade, systemic immunosuppressants, or anti-cancer therapy within 4 weeks.

Method: immunoSEQ multiplex PCR; TCRdb's copy keeps in-frame clones and lacks some. In the table there are tens of thousands of clones, approximately 79% of which are singletons. The source material was PBMCs, sampled before anti-PD-1 therapy. V gene TRBV7-8 combines with J gene TRBJ2-2; D gene ambiguous. This TCR was recovered from a human donor with advanced basal cell or squamous cell carcinoma (not recorded which). The CDR3 is CASSLASFETGELFF. In DNA, the CDR3 is TGTGCCAGCAGCTTAGCTTCGTTCGAGACCGGGGAGCTGTTTTTT.